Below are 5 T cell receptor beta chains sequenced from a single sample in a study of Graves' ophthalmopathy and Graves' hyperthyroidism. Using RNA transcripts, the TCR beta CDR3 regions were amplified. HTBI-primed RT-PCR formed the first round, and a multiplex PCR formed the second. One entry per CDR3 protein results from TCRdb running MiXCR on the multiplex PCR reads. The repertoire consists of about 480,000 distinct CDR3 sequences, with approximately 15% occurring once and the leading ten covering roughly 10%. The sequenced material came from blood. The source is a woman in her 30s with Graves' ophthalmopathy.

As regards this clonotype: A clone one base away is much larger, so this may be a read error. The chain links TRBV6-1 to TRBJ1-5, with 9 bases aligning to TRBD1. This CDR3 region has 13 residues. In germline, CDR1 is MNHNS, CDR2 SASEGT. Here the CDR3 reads CSSSTQGAQPQHF. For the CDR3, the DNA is TGTTCCAGCAGCACACAGGGGGCCCAGCCCCAGCATTTT.

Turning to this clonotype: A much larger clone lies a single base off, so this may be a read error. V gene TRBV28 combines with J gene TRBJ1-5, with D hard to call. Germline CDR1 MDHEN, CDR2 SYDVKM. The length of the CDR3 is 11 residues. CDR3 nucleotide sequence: TGTGCCAGCAGGGGCGATCAGCCCCCGCATTTT. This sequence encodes CASRGDQPPHF.

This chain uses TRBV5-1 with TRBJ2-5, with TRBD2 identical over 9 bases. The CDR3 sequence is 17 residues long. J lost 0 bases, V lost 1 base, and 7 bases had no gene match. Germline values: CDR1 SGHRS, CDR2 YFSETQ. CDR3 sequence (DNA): TGCGCCAGCAGCTTGTCCCCCGGGACTAGCAACCAAGAGACCCAGTACTTC. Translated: CASSLSPGTSNQETQYF. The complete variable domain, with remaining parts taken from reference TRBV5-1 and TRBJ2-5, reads KAGVTQTPRYLIKTRGQQVTLSCSPISGHRSVSWYQQTPGQGLQFLFEYFSETQRNKGNFPGRFSGRQFSNSRSEMNVSTLELGDSALYLCASSLSPGTSNQETQYFGPGTRLLVL.

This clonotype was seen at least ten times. In DNA, the CDR3 is TGCAGTGCCACCCCGGGACACTCAAACTACGAGCAGTACTTC. Translated: CSATPGHSNYEQYF. V and J are TRBV20-1 and TRBJ2-7; tentatively, D is TRBD1 (6 bases). Trimming cost V 6 bases and J 3 bases, with 18 bases left between them. CDR3 length: 14 amino acids. Germline values: CDR1 DFQATT, CDR2 SNEGSKA (reference sequence).

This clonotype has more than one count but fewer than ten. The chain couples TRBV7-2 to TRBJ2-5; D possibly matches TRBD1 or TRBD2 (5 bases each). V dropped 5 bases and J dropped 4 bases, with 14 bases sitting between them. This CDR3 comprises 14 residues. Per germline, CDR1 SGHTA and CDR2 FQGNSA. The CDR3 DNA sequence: TGTGCCAGCAGCCCGCCCGGGGCTCGAGAGACCCAGTACTTC. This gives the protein CASSPPGARETQYF.